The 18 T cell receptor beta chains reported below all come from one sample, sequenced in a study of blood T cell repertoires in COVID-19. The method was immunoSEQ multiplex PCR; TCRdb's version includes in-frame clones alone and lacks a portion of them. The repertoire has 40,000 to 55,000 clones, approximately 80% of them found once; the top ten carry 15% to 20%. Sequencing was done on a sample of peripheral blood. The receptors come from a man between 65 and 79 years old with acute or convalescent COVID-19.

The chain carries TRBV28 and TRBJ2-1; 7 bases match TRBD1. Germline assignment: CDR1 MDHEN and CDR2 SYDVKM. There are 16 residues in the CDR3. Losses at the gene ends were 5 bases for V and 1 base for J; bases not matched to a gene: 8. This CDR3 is CASSRRQGRSYNEQFF. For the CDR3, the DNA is TGTGCCAGCAGTAGGAGACAGGGACGGTCCTACAATGAGCAGTTCTTC.

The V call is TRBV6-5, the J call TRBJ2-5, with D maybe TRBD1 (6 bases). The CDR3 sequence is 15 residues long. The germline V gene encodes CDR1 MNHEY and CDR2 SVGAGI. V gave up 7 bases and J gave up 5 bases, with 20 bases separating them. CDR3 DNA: TGTGCCAGCACCGACGTACAGGGCGCCCGGGAGACCCAGTACTTC. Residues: CASTDVQGARETQYF.

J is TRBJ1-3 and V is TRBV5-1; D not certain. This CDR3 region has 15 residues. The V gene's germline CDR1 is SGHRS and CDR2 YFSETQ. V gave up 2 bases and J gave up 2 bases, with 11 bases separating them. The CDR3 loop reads CASSFRLGAGNTIYF. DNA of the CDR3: TGCGCCAGCAGCTTTCGTCTCGGAGCTGGAAACACCATATATTTT.

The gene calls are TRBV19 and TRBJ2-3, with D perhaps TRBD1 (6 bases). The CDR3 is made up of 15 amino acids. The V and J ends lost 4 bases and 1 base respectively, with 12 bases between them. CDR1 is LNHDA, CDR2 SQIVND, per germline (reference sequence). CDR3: CASSTTRQGTDTQYF. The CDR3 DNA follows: TGTGCCAGTAGTACCACCCGACAGGGCACAGATACGCAGTATTTT.

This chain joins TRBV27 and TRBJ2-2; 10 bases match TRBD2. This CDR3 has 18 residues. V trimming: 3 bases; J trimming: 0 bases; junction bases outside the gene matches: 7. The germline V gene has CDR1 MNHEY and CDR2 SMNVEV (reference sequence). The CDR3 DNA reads TGTGCCAGCAGTTTTAGGACTAGCGGCCGACCGAACACCGGGGAGCTGTTTTTT. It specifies CASSFRTSGRPNTGELFF.

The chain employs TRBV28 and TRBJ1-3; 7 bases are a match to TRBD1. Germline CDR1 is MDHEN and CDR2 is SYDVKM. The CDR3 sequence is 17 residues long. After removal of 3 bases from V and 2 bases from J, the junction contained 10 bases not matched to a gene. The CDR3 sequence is CASSFFGTVQAGNTIYF. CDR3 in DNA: TGTGCCAGCAGTTTCTTCGGGACAGTCCAGGCTGGAAACACCATATATTTT.

The DNA for the CDR3 is TGTGCCAGCAGCCAAGATCTCGTCCAGCCCCAGCATTTT. This translates into CASSQDLVQPQHF. The rearrangement uses TRBV4-2 and TRBJ1-5; D gene uncertain. Trimming stripped 0 bases from V and 7 bases from J, with 7 bases between. The CDR3 is 13 amino acids. Per the germline V gene, CDR1 is LGHNA and CDR2 is YNFKEQ.

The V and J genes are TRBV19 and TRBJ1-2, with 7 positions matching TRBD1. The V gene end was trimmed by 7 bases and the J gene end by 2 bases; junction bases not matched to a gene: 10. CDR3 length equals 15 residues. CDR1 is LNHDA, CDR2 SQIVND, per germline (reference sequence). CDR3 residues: CASTKLSQGNYGYTF. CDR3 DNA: TGTGCCAGTACCAAACTCTCACAGGGGAACTATGGCTACACCTTC. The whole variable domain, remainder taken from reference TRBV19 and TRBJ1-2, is DGGITQSPKYLFRKEGQNVTLSCEQNLNHDAMYWYRQDPGQGLRLIYYSQIVNDFQKGDIAEGYSVSREKKESFPLTVTSAQKNPTAFYLCASTKLSQGNYGYTFGSGTRLTVV.

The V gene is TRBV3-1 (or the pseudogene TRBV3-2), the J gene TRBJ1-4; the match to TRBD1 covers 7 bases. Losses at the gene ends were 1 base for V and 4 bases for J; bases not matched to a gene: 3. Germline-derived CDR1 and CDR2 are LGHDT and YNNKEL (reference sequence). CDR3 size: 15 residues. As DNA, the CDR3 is TGTGCCAGCAGCCAAGTGGACAGGAGTAATGAAAAACTGTTTTTT. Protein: CASSQVDRSNEKLFF.

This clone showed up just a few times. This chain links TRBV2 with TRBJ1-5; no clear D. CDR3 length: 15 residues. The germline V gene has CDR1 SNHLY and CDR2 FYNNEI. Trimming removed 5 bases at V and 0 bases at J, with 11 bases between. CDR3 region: CASSPQVHSNQPQHF. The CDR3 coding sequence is TGTGCCAGCAGTCCTCAGGTCCATAGCAATCAGCCCCAGCATTTT.

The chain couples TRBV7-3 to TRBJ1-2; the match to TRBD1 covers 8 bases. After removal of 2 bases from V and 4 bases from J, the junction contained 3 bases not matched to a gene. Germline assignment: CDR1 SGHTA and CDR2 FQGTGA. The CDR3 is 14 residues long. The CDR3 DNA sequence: TGTGCCAGCAGCTTACAGGGGGCGGGCTATGGCTACACCTTC. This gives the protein CASSLQGAGYGYTF.

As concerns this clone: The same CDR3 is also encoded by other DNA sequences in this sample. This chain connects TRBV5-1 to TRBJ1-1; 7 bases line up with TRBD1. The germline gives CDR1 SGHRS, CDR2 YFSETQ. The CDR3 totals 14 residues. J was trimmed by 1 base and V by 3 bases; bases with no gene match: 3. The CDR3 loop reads CASSWGQSNTEAFF. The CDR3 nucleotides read TGCGCCAGCAGCTGGGGACAGTCGAACACTGAAGCTTTCTTT.

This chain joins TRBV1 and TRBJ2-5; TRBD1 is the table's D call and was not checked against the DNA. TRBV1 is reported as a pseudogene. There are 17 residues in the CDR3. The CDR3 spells CTSSQDERQRHQETQYF. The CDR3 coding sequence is TGCACCAGCAGCCAAGACGAAAGACAGCGCCATCAAGAGACCCAGTACTTC.

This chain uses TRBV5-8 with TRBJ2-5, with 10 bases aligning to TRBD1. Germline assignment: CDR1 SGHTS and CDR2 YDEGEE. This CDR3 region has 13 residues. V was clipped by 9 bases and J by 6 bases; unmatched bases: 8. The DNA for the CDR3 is TGTGCCACCAACCGGGACAGGGGACAGACCCAGTACTTC. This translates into CATNRDRGQTQYF. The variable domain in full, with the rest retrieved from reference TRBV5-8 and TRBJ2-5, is EAGVTQSPTHLIKTRGQQATLRCSPISGHTSVYWYQQALGLGLQFLLWYDEGEERNRGNFPPRFSGRQFPNYSSELNVNALELEDSALYLCATNRDRGQTQYFGPGTRLLVL.

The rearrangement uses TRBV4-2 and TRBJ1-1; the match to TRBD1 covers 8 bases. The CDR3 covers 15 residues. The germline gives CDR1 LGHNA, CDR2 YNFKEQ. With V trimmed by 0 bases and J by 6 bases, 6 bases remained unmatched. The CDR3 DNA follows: TGTGCCAGCAGCCAAGATGAGACAGGGGACCCTGAAGCTTTCTTT. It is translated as CASSQDETGDPEAFF.

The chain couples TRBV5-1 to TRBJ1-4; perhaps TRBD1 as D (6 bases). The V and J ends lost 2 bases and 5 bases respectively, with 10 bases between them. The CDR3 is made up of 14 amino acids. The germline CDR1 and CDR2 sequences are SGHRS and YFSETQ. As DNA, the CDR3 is TGCGCCAGCAGCTTTGGGAGGGGGAATGAAAAACTGTTTTTT. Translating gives CASSFGRGNEKLFF.

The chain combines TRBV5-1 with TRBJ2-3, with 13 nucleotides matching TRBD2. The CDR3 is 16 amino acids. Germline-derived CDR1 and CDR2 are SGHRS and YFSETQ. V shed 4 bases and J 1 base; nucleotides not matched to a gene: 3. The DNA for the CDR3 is TGCGCCAGCAGCCCAGGGACTAGCGGGGGCACAGATACGCAGTATTTT. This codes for CASSPGTSGGTDTQYF. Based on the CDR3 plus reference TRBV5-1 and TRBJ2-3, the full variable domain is KAGVTQTPRYLIKTRGQQVTLSCSPISGHRSVSWYQQTPGQGLQFLFEYFSETQRNKGNFPGRFSGRQFSNSRSEMNVSTLELGDSALYLCASSPGTSGGTDTQYFGPGTRLTVL.

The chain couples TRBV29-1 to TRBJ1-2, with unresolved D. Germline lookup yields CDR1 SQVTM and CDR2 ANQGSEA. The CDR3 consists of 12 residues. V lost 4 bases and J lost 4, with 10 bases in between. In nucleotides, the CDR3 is TGCAGCGTTGGCGGCGGAAGCTATGGCTACACCTTC. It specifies CSVGGGSYGYTF.